The 14 T cell receptor beta chains below all came from one sample that was sequenced in a study of regulatory T cells in long-lasting Graves disease. The time point denotes: newly diagnosed GD, antithyroid drugs for less than 3 months. Extracted RNA from PBMCs served as the source of the TCR library. CDR3-region Arm-PCR and iRepertoire HTBI primers produced the TCR beta libraries. TCRdb itself ran the multiplex PCR reads through MiXCR, one entry per CDR3 protein. Of about 620,000 distinct CDR3 sequences in the sample, about 15% were seen once. The same sample was also used in a study of T cells in Graves' hyperthyroidism and ophthalmopathy.

Sequencing was performed on peripheral blood mononuclear cells (PBMCs), taken at new diagnosis, from a patient treated with antithyroid drugs. Receptors originate from a woman in her twenties or thirties with Graves disease.

This clonotype appeared a few times. V gene TRBV30 combines with J gene TRBJ1-5; D not certain. The V and J ends lost 2 bases and 4 bases respectively, with 9 bases between them. CDR1 is GTSNPN and CDR2 is SVGIG in the germline V gene (reference sequence). The CDR3 totals 13 residues. Written as DNA, the CDR3 is TGTGCCTGGAGTAGGCGGGAGAATCAGCCCCAGCATTTT. Translated, it gives CAWSRRENQPQHF.

This clonotype was found many times. The V call is TRBV28, the J call TRBJ2-3; 8 nucleotides align to TRBD1. The CDR3 is made up of 16 amino acids. V gave up 5 bases and J gave up 2 bases; unmatched junction bases: 9. Germline values: CDR1 MDHEN, CDR2 SYDVKM. The DNA for the CDR3 is TGTGCCAGCAGTACCGTGACAGGGGATTACACAGATACGCAGTATTTT. Its translation: CASSTVTGDYTDTQYF.

This clonotype occurred many times. The chain couples TRBV2 to TRBJ2-3; D is unresolved. Trimming removed 4 bases at V and 6 bases at J, with 14 bases between. The CDR3 length is 14 residues. CDR1 is SNHLY and CDR2 is FYNNEI in the germline V gene. CDR3 sequence reads: CASSVRQTADTQYF. The CDR3 coding sequence is TGTGCCAGCAGTGTACGGCAGACGGCCGATACGCAGTATTTT. Complete variable domain (other parts from reference TRBV2 and TRBJ2-3): EPEVTQTPSHQVTQMGQEVILRCVPISNHLYFYWYRQILGQKVEFLVSFYNNEISEKSEIFDDQFSVERPDGSNFTLKIRSTKLEDSAMYFCASSVRQTADTQYFGPGTRLTVL.

As for this clonotype: One end of the junction fails to match germline, which may point to a read error. The chain combines TRBV6-1 with TRBJ2-5, with a weak D call TRBD1 (7 bases). CDR1 is MNHNS, CDR2 SASEGT, per germline. The CDR3 extends over 13 amino acids. The CDR3 is CLTGDWYQETQYF. The CDR3 DNA is TGCCTTACAGGGGACTGGTACCAAGAGACCCAGTACTTC.

This clonotype was counted between two and nine times. The chain uses TRBV5-5 and TRBJ2-1; D is unresolved. Trimming removed 1 base at V and 15 bases at J, with 11 bases between. This CDR3 comprises 11 residues. CDR1 is SGHKS and CDR2 is YYEKEE in the germline V gene (reference sequence). CDR3 nucleotide sequence: TGTGCCAGCAGCTTGATAGACTTTTGGTTCTTC. It yields the protein CASSLIDFWFF.

This clonotype was seen many times. This chain connects TRBV7-9 to TRBJ2-7, with 13 bases matching TRBD2. The CDR3 contains 15 residues. From germline, CDR1 is SEHNR and CDR2 FQNEAQ (reference sequence). The ends lost 5 bases at V and 3 bases at J; junction bases unmatched: 4. The CDR3 loop reads CASSRTSGGIYEQYF. The CDR3 DNA reads as TGTGCCAGCAGCCGGACTAGCGGGGGAATCTACGAGCAGTACTTC.

The table lists this clonotype with many counts. The V and J genes are TRBV12-3 or TRBV12-4 and TRBJ2-3; TRBD2 aligns across 11 bases. V lost 6 bases and J lost 0; bases outside the gene matches: 5. The CDR3 loop spans 16 amino acids. CDR3 sequence reads: CASSDRTSGSTDTQYF. The CDR3 bases are TGTGCCAGCAGCGATCGGACTAGCGGGAGCACAGATACGCAGTATTTT.

The chain uses TRBV4-1 and TRBJ2-5; D is unclear. Looked up from germline, CDR1 is MGHRA and CDR2 is YSYEKL. The germline V and J ends were trimmed by 4 bases and 5 bases, with 17 bases remaining between them. The CDR3 is made up of 15 amino acids. The CDR3 loop reads CASSRIGLLRETQYF. The CDR3 DNA is TGCGCCAGCAGCCGAATTGGCCTCCTCCGGGAGACCCAGTACTTC.

This clonotype was seen a handful of times. The rearrangement links TRBV24-1 to TRBJ2-6; either TRBD1 or TRBD2 may supply D (5 bases each). Germline CDR1 reads KGHDR; CDR2 reads SFDVKD. The CDR3 has 15 residues. V lost 9 bases, J lost 0 bases, and 11 bases lay in between. This CDR3 is CATAPGPSGANVLTF. CDR3 nucleotide sequence: TGTGCCACCGCCCCGGGGCCCTCTGGGGCCAACGTCCTGACTTTC.

On this clonotype itself: This sequence may be a read error, since a much larger clone differs from it by one base. V gene TRBV6-1 combines with J gene TRBJ1-1; D remains unclear. CDR3 length: 14 residues. Germline lookup yields CDR1 MNHNS and CDR2 SASEGT. CDR3 sequence reads: CAIGWVGGRAEAFF. In nucleotides, the CDR3 is TGTGCGATAGGCTGGGTGGGAGGGCGCGCTGAAGCTTTCTTT.

Comments on this clonotype: Germline is not matched at one junction end, which may reflect a read error. The chain links TRBV28 to TRBJ2-5, with D unclear. The CDR3 is 16 amino acids. The germline V gene has CDR1 MDHEN and CDR2 SYDVKM. Written as DNA, the CDR3 is TGTGCCAGCAGTTTTTCCGGGCCGCCCGAAGGAGAGACCCGGTACTTC. Translated, it gives CASSFSGPPEGETRYF.

This clonotype was detected ten times or more. V gene TRBV7-2 combines with J gene TRBJ2-7, with D unresolved. The CDR3 is 13 amino acids. The ends were cut back, 6 bases at V and 4 bases at J, with 13 bases in the middle. Germline-derived CDR1 and CDR2 are SGHTA and FQGNSA. CDR3 amino acids: CASRPASGYEQYF. CDR3 in DNA: TGTGCCAGCAGGCCAGCTTCCGGTTACGAGCAGTACTTC.

This clonotype was recorded a few times. V is TRBV20-1 and J is TRBJ2-4; D not resolved. V was trimmed by 5 bases and J by 1 base, leaving 9 bases between them. CDR1 DFQATT and CDR2 SNEGSKA come from the germline V gene (reference sequence). There are 13 residues in the CDR3. The CDR3 region is CSAFGYAKNIQYF. The DNA of the CDR3 is TGCAGTGCTTTCGGTTACGCCAAAAACATTCAGTACTTC.

Remarks on this clonotype: This clone may be a read error of a much larger clone one base away. The chain has TRBV20-1 and TRBJ2-7, with D perhaps TRBD1 (5 bases). V shed 6 bases and J shed 7 bases, with 22 bases lying between them. The CDR3 covers 14 residues. The germline CDR1 and CDR2 sequences are DFQATT and SNEGSKA (reference sequence). In DNA, the CDR3 is TGCAGTGCCTCCAGGGCGGAGAGATCTAGGGAGCAGTACTTC. Amino acids: CSASRAERSREQYF.